The table lists the clone carrying this T cell receptor (beta chain) with a count of one. The antigen is not known. Templates that were synthetic TCR analogs were spiked into each PCR. Assay: immunoSEQ multiplex PCR; the TCRdb copy retains only in-frame clones and omits some. The sample lists approximately 79,000 clones; approximately 89% were seen once. These data belong to a study of PD-L1 blockade in urothelial cancer. The overall study: About 90% of the roughly 29 patients were men who had bladder-origin urothelial cancer.

Study observations and caveats: Tumor-linked clones in blood grew more by 3 weeks in durable-benefit patients.

There are 15 residues in the CDR3. Germline assignment: CDR1 MDHEN and CDR2 SYDVKM. V lost 5 bases, J lost 5 bases, and 11 bases stayed unmatched. The time point is: peripheral blood 6 weeks after treatment start. The patients' disease, urothelial carcinoma, was locally advanced or metastatic. The source material was PBMCs, sampled around atezolizumab (anti-PD-L1) treatment. The sequence was collected from a woman aged 80 or older with urothelial cancer. V and J are TRBV28 and TRBJ2-7; TRBD1 aligns across 8 bases. The CDR3 spells CASSPHSPTGDEQYF. The CDR3 DNA reads TGTGCCAGCAGTCCACACAGCCCGACAGGGGACGAGCAGTACTTC.